The rows below give T cell receptor beta chains drawn from one sample of a study of tumor-infiltrating lymphocytes in localized non-small cell lung cancer. Clones were sequenced by immunoSEQ multiplex PCR, and TCRdb holds only the in-frame ones, with some missing. The sample lists about 16,000 clones; around two thirds were seen once. What was sequenced was lung tumor tissue. The receptors were sampled from a human donor with non-small cell lung cancer. Each CDR3 is given with its conserved first and last residue. A D gene is named only where the DNA matches it firmly. Some rows have no size entry. The others give once, few or many, or a class for an expanded clone.

size,V,D,J,CDR3,DNA
medium-sized,TRBV7-9,TRBD1,TRBJ1-1,CASSSIDRADTEAFF,TGTGCCAGCAGCTCCATTGACAGGGCGGACACTGAAGCTTTCTTT
NA,TRBV21-1,NA,TRBJ1-5,CASSSGQGKVSNQPQHF,TGTGCCAGCAGTTCCGGACAGGGGAAAGTAAGCAATCAGCCCCAGCATTTT
NA,TRBV12-2,NA,TRBJ2-7,CASRLRSRVYEQYF,TGTGCAAGTCGCTTAAGATCGCGAGTCTACGAGCAGTACTTC
NA,TRBV7-2,NA,TRBJ1-4,CASSLEAAEKLFF,TGTGCCAGCAGCTTAGAGGCCGCTGAAAAACTGTTTTTT
NA,TRBV5-1,NA,TRBJ1-2,CASSPPGTVYGYTF,TGCGCCAGCAGCCCCCCCGGGACGGTCTATGGCTACACCTTC
NA,TRBV19,NA,TRBJ1-1,CASSNGLHTEAFF,TGTGCCAGTAGCAACGGGTTGCACACTGAAGCTTTCTTT
NA,TRBV4-1,NA,TRBJ2-1,CASQRSPAGNEQFF,TGCGCCAGCCAACGTTCCCCGGCTGGGAATGAGCAGTTCTTC
few,TRBV28,TRBD1,TRBJ1-5,CASSFLDRGPRQPQHF,TGTGCCAGCAGTTTCCTGGACAGGGGGCCTAGACAGCCCCAGCATTTT
NA,TRBV9,NA,TRBJ1-3,CASSRVQQPSGNTIYF,TGTGCCAGCAGTAGGGTCCAGCAACCCTCTGGAAACACCATATATTTT
NA,TRBV5-1,NA,TRBJ1-2,CASSSRTVESNYGYTF,TGCGCCAGCAGCTCGCGGACAGTAGAGTCTAACTATGGCTACACCTTC
NA,TRBV30,NA,TRBJ1-4,CAWRGTATTNEKLFF,TGTGCCTGGAGGGGAACAGCCACAACTAATGAAAAACTGTTTTTT
NA,TRBV7-2,TRBD1,TRBJ1-1,CASRLRGQGGPEAFF,TGTGCCAGCAGATTACGAGGACAGGGAGGCCCGGAAGCTTTCTTT
once,TRBV4-2,TRBD2,TRBJ2-3,CASSQEKRGGDTDTQYF,TGTGCCAGCAGCCAAGAAAAGCGGGGGGGCGATACAGATACGCAGTATTTT
medium-sized,TRBV30,NA,TRBJ2-3,CAWSLSDTQYF,TGTGCCTGGAGTTTATCAGATACGCAGTATTTT
NA,TRBV27,TRBD2,TRBJ2-7,CASSLSSGRSSYEQYF,TGTGCCAGCAGTCTCTCTAGCGGGAGGAGCTCCTACGAGCAGTACTTC
NA,TRBV9,NA,TRBJ1-3,CASSVGDTDPGNTIYF,TGTGCCAGCAGCGTAGGGGACACGGACCCTGGAAACACCATATATTTT
NA,TRBV6-5,TRBD1,TRBJ2-2,CASSRQGVNTGELFF,TGTGCCAGCAGTAGACAGGGAGTGAACACCGGGGAGCTGTTTTTT
few,TRBV6-5,NA,TRBJ1-5,CASSYSTGQPQHF,TGTGCCAGCAGTTACTCGACAGGCCAGCCCCAGCATTTT
NA,TRBV7-9,NA,TRBJ2-7,CASSLALGTLSYEQYF,TGTGCCAGCAGCTTGGCCTTAGGGACACTATCCTACGAGCAGTACTTC
NA,TRBV19,NA,TRBJ1-2,CASQRGDTGDYGYTF,TGTGCCAGTCAGAGGGGGGACACCGGGGACTATGGCTACACCTTC
NA,TRBV4-2,TRBD1,TRBJ2-7,CASRLGQGANEQYF,TGTGCCAGCAGACTGGGACAGGGGGCCAACGAGCAGTACTTC
NA,TRBV7-9,NA,TRBJ2-2,CASSFRSGLLFGELFF,TGTGCCAGCAGCTTTAGGTCTGGACTCCTCTTCGGGGAGCTGTTTTTT
NA,TRBV18,NA,TRBJ2-3,CASSPKSGASTDTQYF,TGTGCCAGCTCACCGAAAAGTGGGGCCTCCACAGATACGCAGTATTTT
NA,TRBV12-5,TRBD1,TRBJ2-5,CASSPGQGLQETQYF,TGTGCTAGTTCACCGGGACAGGGGCTACAAGAGACCCAGTACTTC
NA,TRBV6-1,NA,TRBJ1-1,CASSDRGSEAFF,TGTGCCAGCAGTGACAGGGGATCGGAAGCTTTCTTT
medium-sized,TRBV6-1,NA,TRBJ2-5,CASSEAQGSETQYF,TGTGCCAGCAGTGAAGCTCAGGGTTCGGAGACCCAGTACTTC
NA,TRBV13,TRBD2,TRBJ2-3,CASSLASGTRTDTQYF,TGTGCCAGCAGCTTAGCTAGCGGAACCCGCACAGATACGCAGTATTTT
NA,TRBV7-9,NA,TRBJ1-5,CASSLGDRQPQHF,TGTGCCAGCAGCTTAGGTGACAGGCAGCCCCAGCATTTT
NA,TRBV10-3,TRBD2,TRBJ2-7,CATQASGYEQYF,TGTGCCACCCAAGCTAGCGGCTACGAGCAGTACTTC
NA,TRBV7-9,NA,TRBJ2-2,CASSSDSLGTYYTGELFF,TGTGCCAGCAGCTCAGACAGTCTAGGCACCTATTACACCGGGGAGCTGTTTTTT
once,TRBV29-1,NA,TRBJ2-7,CSVTRDYEQYF,TGCAGCGTAACGCGGGACTACGAGCAGTACTTC
NA,TRBV28,TRBD2,TRBJ2-1,CASSFVGAGLAGVTIWDEQFF,TGTGCCAGCAGTTTTGTCGGGGCGGGACTAGCGGGAGTGACGATATGGGATGAGCAGTTCTTC
NA,TRBV7-2,TRBD1,TRBJ1-1,CASKTRTGNTEAFF,TGTGCCAGCAAAACTCGGACAGGGAACACTGAAGCTTTCTTT
once,TRBV4-1,NA,TRBJ1-1,CASSQDRDYTEAFF,TGCGCCAGCAGCCAAGACAGGGACTACACTGAAGCTTTCTTT
NA,TRBV11-2,NA,TRBJ1-1,CASSLAGTTEAFF,TGTGCCAGCAGCTTAGCAGGGACCACTGAAGCTTTCTTT
NA,TRBV6-5,NA,TRBJ1-5,CASSYSSTGNQPQHF,TGTGCCAGCAGTTACTCGTCGACAGGAAATCAGCCCCAGCATTTT
NA,TRBV30,NA,TRBJ2-2,CAWSAQSAPGTGELFF,TGTGCCTGGAGTGCCCAATCGGCGCCGGGGACCGGGGAGCTGTTTTTT
NA,TRBV7-2,NA,TRBJ1-3,CASRPTSASSGNTIYF,TGTGCCAGCAGACCGACGTCAGCCAGCTCTGGAAACACCATATATTTT
NA,TRBV10-1,NA,TRBJ1-2,CASSGQDGYGYTF,TGCGCCAGCAGTGGGCAAGACGGCTATGGCTACACCTTC
NA,TRBV11-3,NA,TRBJ2-3,CASSLVRLYTDTQYF,TGTGCCAGCAGCTTAGTCAGACTCTACACAGATACGCAGTATTTT
NA,TRBV14,NA,TRBJ1-1,CASSQDPVWGNTEAFF,TGTGCCAGCAGCCAAGACCCGGTATGGGGGAACACTGAAGCTTTCTTT